These 26 T cell receptor beta chains came from one sample sequenced in a study of pediatric ulcerative colitis. TCRdb's copy holds only in-frame clones and misses some; the assay was immunoSEQ multiplex PCR. The repertoire holds tens of thousands of clones, with roughly 79% as singletons. One to two pinch biopsies were taken from the rectum during colonoscopy. Source material: gut tissue. The receptors derive from a girl aged 5-17 years with moderate ulcerative colitis.

This chain uses TRBV7-9 with TRBJ1-4, with 10 bases that match TRBD1. The CDR3 is 15 amino acids. The junction had 8 bases not matched to a gene; V was cut back by 3 bases and J by 10 bases. Per the germline V gene, CDR1 is SEHNR and CDR2 is FQNEAQ (reference sequence). The CDR3 sequence is CASSLGTGEGGKLFF. The CDR3 DNA follows: TGTGCCAGCAGCTTGGGGACAGGGGAAGGTGGAAAACTGTTTTTT.

The chain combines TRBV4-1 with TRBJ1-1; D unclear. The ends were cut back, 0 bases at V and 0 bases at J, with 11 bases in the middle. The germline CDR1 and CDR2 sequences are MGHRA and YSYEKL. The CDR3 covers 16 residues. The CDR3 sequence: CASSQEFGPLNTEAFF. In DNA, the CDR3 is TGCGCCAGCAGCCAAGAATTCGGACCTTTGAACACTGAAGCTTTCTTT.

The DNA for the CDR3 is TGTGCCAGCTCAGCGAACCCGGGACAGGGATCCTACGAGCAGTACTTC. Amino acid sequence: CASSANPGQGSYEQYF. The J gene is TRBJ2-7, the V gene TRBV18; the match to TRBD1 covers 9 bases. The J segment lost 1 base and the V segment lost 5 bases, leaving 9 bases of the junction unmatched. Germline CDR1 and CDR2: KGHSH and LQKENI. This CDR3 has 16 residues. The complete variable domain, with remaining parts taken from reference TRBV18 and TRBJ2-7, reads NAGVMQNPRHLVRRRGQEARLRCSPMKGHSHVYWYRQLPEEGLKFMVYLQKENIIDESGMPKERFSAEFPKEGPSILRIQQVVRGDSAAYFCASSANPGQGSYEQYFGPGTRLTVT.

The chain has TRBV5-4 and TRBJ2-4; 10 nucleotides agree with TRBD2. This CDR3 is 16 amino acids long. CDR1 and CDR2 from the germline V gene are SGHNT and YYREEE (reference sequence). Unmatched junction bases numbered 4, after V lost 4 bases and J lost 0 bases. The CDR3 sequence: CASSLAGEVAKNIQYF. CDR3 in DNA: TGTGCCAGCAGCCTAGCGGGGGAAGTAGCCAAAAACATTCAGTACTTC. Supplemented by reference TRBV5-4 and TRBJ2-4, the full variable domain reads ETGVTQSPTHLIKTRGQQVTLRCSSQSGHNTVSWYQQALGQGPQFIFQYYREEENGRGNFPPRFSGLQFPNYSSELNVNALELDDSALYLCASSLAGEVAKNIQYFGAGTRLSVL.

This chain uses TRBV5-1 with TRBJ1-2; no clear D. CDR1 and CDR2 (germline): SGHRS, YFSETQ. This CDR3 has 14 residues. V lost 4 bases to trimming and J lost 0 bases, with 10 bases between them. CDR3 DNA: TGCGCCAGCAGCCCCCGCAATACTAACTATGGCTACACCTTC. Protein: CASSPRNTNYGYTF. Combining the CDR3 with reference TRBV5-1 and TRBJ1-2 gives the whole variable domain KAGVTQTPRYLIKTRGQQVTLSCSPISGHRSVSWYQQTPGQGLQFLFEYFSETQRNKGNFPGRFSGRQFSNSRSEMNVSTLELGDSALYLCASSPRNTNYGYTFGSGTRLTVV.

This chain links TRBV7-3 with TRBJ2-7, with a possible D match to TRBD2 (6 bases). The CDR3 covers 15 residues. The V and J ends lost 5 bases and 0 bases respectively, with 14 bases between them. The V gene's germline CDR1 is SGHTA and CDR2 FQGTGA. The CDR3 DNA follows: TGTGCCAGCAGCCCCGTGGGGGGTTACTCCTACGAGCAGTACTTC. Its translation is CASSPVGGYSYEQYF.

The CDR3 is CASVGRGPDTQYF. The DNA of the CDR3 is TGTGCCAGTGTGGGGCGGGGGCCCGATACGCAGTATTTT. The chain links TRBV19 to TRBJ2-3, with D perhaps TRBD2 (7 bases). CDR3 length: 13 residues. Germline CDR1 and CDR2: LNHDA and SQIVND (reference sequence). The V and J ends lost 8 bases and 6 bases respectively, with 15 bases between them. The full variable domain, in which reference TRBV19 and TRBJ2-3 provide the parts outside the CDR3, is DGGITQSPKYLFRKEGQNVTLSCEQNLNHDAMYWYRQDPGQGLRLIYYSQIVNDFQKGDIAEGYSVSREKKESFPLTVTSAQKNPTAFYLCASVGRGPDTQYFGPGTRLTVL.

This CDR3 is CASRGPPRDGNYGYTF. The CDR3 region has the DNA TGTGCCAGTCGTGGGCCCCCCCGTGACGGTAACTATGGCTACACCTTC. The V gene is TRBV27, the J gene TRBJ1-2; no clear D. V dropped 9 bases and J dropped 1 base, with 21 bases sitting between them. Germline CDR1 reads MNHEY; CDR2 reads SMNVEV (reference sequence). The CDR3 is 16 amino acids.

The gene calls are TRBV6-5 and TRBJ2-2, with D unresolved. The germline CDR1 and CDR2 sequences are MNHEY and SVGAGI. The V end was cut by 7 bases, the J end by 4 bases, with 13 bases between. The CDR3 sequence is 14 residues long. CDR3 protein: CASKYRLFTGELFF. For the CDR3, the DNA is TGTGCCAGCAAATATAGGCTGTTCACCGGGGAGCTGTTTTTT.

The chain employs TRBV7-9 and TRBJ1-1, with D maybe TRBD1 (5 bases). The CDR3 covers 13 residues. Germline assignment: CDR1 SEHNR and CDR2 FQNEAQ (reference sequence). V was clipped by 2 bases and J by 5 bases, with 9 bases between them. This CDR3 is CASSLMEGTEAFF. The CDR3 nucleotides read TGTGCCAGCAGCTTAATGGAGGGGACTGAAGCTTTCTTT.

The chain carries TRBV30 and TRBJ1-1, with D maybe TRBD1 (5 bases). Germline V gene data show CDR1 as GTSNPN and CDR2 as SVGIG (reference sequence). Trimming shortened V by 4 bases and J by 1 base, and 10 bases separated the two germline ends. The CDR3 length is 13 residues. The CDR3 protein is CAWTIGGNTEAFF. The CDR3 nucleotides are TGTGCCTGGACGATTGGGGGGAACACTGAAGCTTTCTTT. Combining the CDR3 with reference TRBV30 and TRBJ1-1 gives the whole variable domain SQTIHQWPATLVQPVGSPLSLECTVEGTSNPNLYWYRQAAGRGLQLLFYSVGIGQISSEVPQNLSASRPQDRQFILSSKKLLLSDSGFYLCAWTIGGNTEAFFGQGTRLTVV.

CDR3 in DNA: TGTGCCAGCAGCTTGGGAGTTGCCAGGCCGACTGAAGCTTTCTTT. Translating it yields CASSLGVARPTEAFF. The chain uses TRBV5-8 and TRBJ1-1; no firm D call. Trimming cost V 0 bases and J 5 bases, with 14 bases left between them. Germline CDR1 is SGHTS and CDR2 is YDEGEE. The CDR3 has 15 amino acids.

This clone is categorized as medium-sized. V gene TRBV5-1 combines with J gene TRBJ1-1; D possibly corresponds to TRBD1 (6 bases). The CDR3 runs to 14 residues. V dropped 1 base and J dropped 5 bases, with 12 bases sitting between them. The germline V gene has CDR1 SGHRS and CDR2 YFSETQ. The CDR3 sequence: CASSLTGLRTEAFF. CDR3 coding DNA: TGCGCCAGCAGCTTGACAGGGTTAAGGACTGAAGCTTTCTTT.

The chain carries TRBV7-3 and TRBJ2-5; TRBD2 matches at 7 bases. Trimming removed 5 bases from V and 0 bases from J; junction bases left unmatched: 9. From germline, CDR1 is SGHTA and CDR2 FQGTGA. The CDR3 runs to 16 residues. The CDR3 loop is CASSRPTSLYQETQYF. As DNA, the CDR3 is TGTGCCAGCAGCCGACCGACTAGCCTTTACCAAGAGACCCAGTACTTC.

The chain uses TRBV28 and TRBJ2-7, with D tentatively TRBD2 (6 bases). The germline V gene has CDR1 MDHEN and CDR2 SYDVKM. V was cut by 8 bases and J by 0 bases, with 11 bases left in between. The length of the CDR3 is 13 residues. The CDR3 region has the DNA TGTGCCAGCGAACGGCGGGACTCCTACGAGCAGTACTTC. As protein: CASERRDSYEQYF. Complete variable domain (other parts from reference TRBV28 and TRBJ2-7): DVKVTQSSRYLVKRTGEKVFLECVQDMDHENMFWYRQDPGLGLRLIYFSYDVKMKEKGDIPEGYSVSREKKERFSLILESASTNQTSMYLCASERRDSYEQYFGPGTRLTVT.

The rearrangement uses TRBV19 and TRBJ1-1; TRBD1 might be the D (5 bases). V shed 3 bases and J shed 0 bases, with 11 bases lying between them. The germline CDR1 and CDR2 sequences are LNHDA and SQIVND (reference sequence). The CDR3 is 15 amino acids. CDR3 sequence (DNA): TGTGCCAGTAGTATTCAGGGAAGGGTGAACACTGAAGCTTTCTTT. It is translated as CASSIQGRVNTEAFF.

In DNA form, the CDR3 reads TGCGCCAGCAGCTTACGGGGCTTGTTTGTCGGGGAGCTGTTTTTT. Translation: CASSLRGLFVGELFF. V is TRBV5-1 and J is TRBJ2-2, with D possibly being TRBD1 or TRBD2 (5 bases each). Germline CDR1 reads SGHRS; CDR2 reads YFSETQ. Trimming cost V 2 bases and J 7 bases, with 15 bases left between them. The CDR3 is made up of 15 amino acids.

V usage is TRBV30 and J usage is TRBJ2-7; 8 positions match TRBD1. Germline trimming cut 0 bases from V and 3 bases from J; bases unmatched to any gene: 4. CDR3 length equals 14 residues. Germline values: CDR1 GTSNPN, CDR2 SVGIG (reference sequence). The CDR3 region has the DNA TGTGCCTGGAGTGTCCAGGGGGCGAGCTACGAGCAGTACTTC. This sequence encodes CAWSVQGASYEQYF.

V is TRBV7-3 and J is TRBJ2-1; 8 bases are a match to TRBD2. Germline CDR1 reads SGHTA; CDR2 reads FQGTGA. The CDR3 totals 15 residues. The V segment lost 2 bases and the J segment 8 bases; nucleotides outside the gene matches: 8. The CDR3 sequence: CASSLGSGVVYEQFF. The CDR3 DNA follows: TGTGCCAGCAGCTTAGGTAGCGGGGTTGTATATGAGCAGTTCTTC.

J is TRBJ1-4 and V is TRBV5-6, with 7 bases identical to TRBD1. The length of the CDR3 is 15 residues. Germline CDR1 is SGHDT and CDR2 is YYEEEE. The V segment lost 3 bases and the J segment 7 bases; nucleotides outside the gene matches: 9. The CDR3 region has the DNA TGTGCCAGCAGCTCAACAGGGGAATGGGCTGAAAAACTGTTTTTT. Residues: CASSSTGEWAEKLFF.

CDR3 DNA sequence: TGCGCCAGCAGCCAAGGCCGAGGACCTCCCTACAATGAGCAGTTCTTC. Residues: CASSQGRGPPYNEQFF. V usage is TRBV4-1 and J usage is TRBJ2-1; no reliable D call. The germline V gene encodes CDR1 MGHRA and CDR2 YSYEKL. The ends were cut back, 1 base at V and 2 bases at J, with 12 bases in the middle. The CDR3 runs 16 residues.

J is TRBJ1-2 and V is TRBV11-2, with D uncertain. Germline CDR1 is SGHAT and CDR2 is FQNNGV. This CDR3 contains 14 residues. Trimming cost V 0 bases and J 1 base, with 6 bases left between them. The CDR3 here is CASSLDGINYGYTF. The CDR3 bases are TGTGCCAGCAGCTTAGATGGGATTAACTATGGCTACACCTTC.

The V gene is TRBV6-1, the J gene TRBJ1-1; D not certain. Trimming removed 6 bases at V and 5 bases at J, with 16 bases between. The germline CDR1 and CDR2 sequences are MNHNS and SASEGT. The CDR3 is 14 amino acids. CDR3 coding DNA: TGTGCCAGCAGGGAGGTGAGGAGAGGTACTGAAGCTTTCTTT. Its translation is CASREVRRGTEAFF.

The V and J genes are TRBV6-5 and TRBJ2-3; possibly TRBD1 or TRBD2 for D (5 bases each). Germline CDR1 and CDR2: MNHEY and SVGAGI. Between the trimmed V and J ends, which lost 0 bases and 4 bases, there was a span of 14 bases. The length of the CDR3 is 16 residues. The CDR3 nucleotides read TGTGCCAGCAGTTACTCCGGGACGGCAGGAGCAGATACGCAGTATTTT. This sequence encodes CASSYSGTAGADTQYF.

The V gene is TRBV5-6, the J gene TRBJ2-5, with TRBD2 as a possible D gene (6 bases). The germline V gene encodes CDR1 SGHDT and CDR2 YYEEEE. V gave up 4 bases and J gave up 2 bases, with 15 bases separating them. The CDR3 consists of 15 residues. As DNA, the CDR3 is TGTGCCAGCAGCCACCTTCCAGGGACTCAAGAGACCCAGTACTTC. Translation: CASSHLPGTQETQYF.

The V and J genes are TRBV7-6 and TRBJ2-1; D might be TRBD1 (6 bases). The germline V and J ends were trimmed by 5 bases and 4 bases, with 15 bases remaining between them. The germline V gene encodes CDR1 SGHVS and CDR2 FNYEAQ. This CDR3 region has 15 residues. In nucleotides, the CDR3 is TGTGCCAGCAGCGCCAGGGGTTTCGCGTACAATGAGCAGTTCTTC. Translating it yields CASSARGFAYNEQFF.